This T cell receptor (beta chain) was obtained from a study of blood T cell repertoires in COVID-19. Study at large: The analysed material was cDNA or gDNA that came from T cells, B-cell-depleted T cells, or PBMCs.

The CDR3 length is 14 residues. V trimming: 1 base; J trimming: 7 bases; junction bases outside the gene matches: 3. Germline V gene sequence: CDR1 SGHNT, CDR2 YENEEA. The protocol was immunoSEQ multiplex PCR, while the TCRdb copy is restricted to in-frame clones and leaves out a portion. There are roughly 300,000 clones in the sample; 85% occur only once, and roughly 7% lies in the top ten. This receptor was taken from a human donor in a cohort sampled during active COVID-19. The rearrangement links TRBV11-3 to TRBJ2-2; 7 bases match TRBD1. The material sequenced was peripheral blood. The CDR3: CASSLGQGGGELFF. CDR3 sequence (DNA): TGTGCCAGCAGCTTAGGACAGGGCGGCGGGGAGCTGTTTTTT.